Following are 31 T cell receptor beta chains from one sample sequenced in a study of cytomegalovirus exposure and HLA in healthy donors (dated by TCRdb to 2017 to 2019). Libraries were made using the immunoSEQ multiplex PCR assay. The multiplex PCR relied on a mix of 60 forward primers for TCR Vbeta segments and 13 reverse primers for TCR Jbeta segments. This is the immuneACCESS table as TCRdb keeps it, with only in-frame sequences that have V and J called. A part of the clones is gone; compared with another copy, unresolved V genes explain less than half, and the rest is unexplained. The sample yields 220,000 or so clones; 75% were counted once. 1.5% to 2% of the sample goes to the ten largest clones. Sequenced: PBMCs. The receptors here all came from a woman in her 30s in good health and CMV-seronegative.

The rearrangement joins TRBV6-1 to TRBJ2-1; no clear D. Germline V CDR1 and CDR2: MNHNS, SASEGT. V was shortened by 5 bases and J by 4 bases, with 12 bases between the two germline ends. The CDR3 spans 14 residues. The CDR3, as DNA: TGTGCCAGCAGTCACAACTATGGGTACAATGAGCAGTTCTTC. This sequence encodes CASSHNYGYNEQFF.

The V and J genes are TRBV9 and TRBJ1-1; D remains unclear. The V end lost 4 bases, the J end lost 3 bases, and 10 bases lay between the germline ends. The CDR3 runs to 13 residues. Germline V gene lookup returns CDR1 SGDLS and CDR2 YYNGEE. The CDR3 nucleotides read TGTGCCAGCAGCTACACAGCGGACACTGAAGCTTTCTTT. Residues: CASSYTADTEAFF.

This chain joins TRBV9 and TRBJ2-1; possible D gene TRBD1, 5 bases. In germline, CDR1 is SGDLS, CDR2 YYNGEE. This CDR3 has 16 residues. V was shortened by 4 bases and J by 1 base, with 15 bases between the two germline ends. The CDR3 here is CASSPLDIPSYNEQFF. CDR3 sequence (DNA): TGTGCCAGCAGCCCTCTGGACATCCCTTCCTACAATGAGCAGTTCTTC. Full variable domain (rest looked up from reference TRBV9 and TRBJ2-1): DSGVTQTPKHLITATGQRVTLRCSPRSGDLSVYWYQQSLDQGLQFLIQYYNGEERAKGNILERFSAQQFPDLHSELNLSSLELGDSALYFCASSPLDIPSYNEQFFGPGTRLTVL.

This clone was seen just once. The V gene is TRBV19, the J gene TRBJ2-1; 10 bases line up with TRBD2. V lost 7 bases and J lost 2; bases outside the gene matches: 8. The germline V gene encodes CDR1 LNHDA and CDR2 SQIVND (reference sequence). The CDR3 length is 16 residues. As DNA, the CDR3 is TGTGCCAGTAAGGACTCTAGCGGGAGCCCCTACAATGAGCAGTTCTTC. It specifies CASKDSSGSPYNEQFF.

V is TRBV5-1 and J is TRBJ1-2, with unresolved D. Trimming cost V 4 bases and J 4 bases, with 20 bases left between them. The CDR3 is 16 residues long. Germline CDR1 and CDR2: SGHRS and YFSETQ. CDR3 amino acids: CASSLISARQIYGYTF. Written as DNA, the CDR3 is TGCGCCAGCAGCCTCATTAGCGCCAGGCAGATCTATGGCTACACCTTC.

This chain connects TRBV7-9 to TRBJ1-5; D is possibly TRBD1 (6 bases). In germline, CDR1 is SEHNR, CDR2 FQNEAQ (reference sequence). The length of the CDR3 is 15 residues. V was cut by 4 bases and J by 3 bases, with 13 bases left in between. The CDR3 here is CASSYAGGFNQPQHF. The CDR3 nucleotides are TGTGCCAGCAGCTACGCGGGGGGCTTCAATCAGCCCCAGCATTTT. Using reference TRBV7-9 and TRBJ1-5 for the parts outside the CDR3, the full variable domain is DTGVSQNPRHKITKRGQNVTFRCDPISEHNRLYWYRQTLGQGPEFLTYFQNEAQLEKSRLLSDRFSAERPKGSFSTLEIQRTEQGDSAMYLCASSYAGGFNQPQHFGDGTRLSIL.

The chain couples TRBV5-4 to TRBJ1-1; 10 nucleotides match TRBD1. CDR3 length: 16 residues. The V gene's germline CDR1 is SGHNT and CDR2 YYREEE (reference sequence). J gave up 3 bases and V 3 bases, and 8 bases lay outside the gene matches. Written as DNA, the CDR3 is TGTGCCAGCAGCTCACCGGGACAGGGGAAGCACACTGAAGCTTTCTTT. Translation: CASSSPGQGKHTEAFF.

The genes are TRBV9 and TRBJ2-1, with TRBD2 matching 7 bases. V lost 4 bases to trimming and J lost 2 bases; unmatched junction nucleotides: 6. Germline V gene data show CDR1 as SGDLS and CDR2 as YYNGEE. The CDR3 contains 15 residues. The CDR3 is CASSLGGTTYNEQFF. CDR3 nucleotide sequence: TGTGCCAGCAGCCTAGGAGGGACTACCTACAATGAGCAGTTCTTC.

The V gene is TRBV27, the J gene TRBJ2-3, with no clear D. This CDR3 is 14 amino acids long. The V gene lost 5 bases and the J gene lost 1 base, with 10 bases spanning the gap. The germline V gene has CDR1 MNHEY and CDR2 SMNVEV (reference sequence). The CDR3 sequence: CASSPGAGTDTQYF. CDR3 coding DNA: TGTGCCAGCAGTCCCGGTGCGGGCACAGATACGCAGTATTTT.

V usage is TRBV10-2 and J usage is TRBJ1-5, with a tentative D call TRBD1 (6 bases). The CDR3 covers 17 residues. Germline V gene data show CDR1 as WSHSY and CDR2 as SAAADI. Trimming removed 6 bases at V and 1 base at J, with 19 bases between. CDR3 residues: CASSPSQTGRSNQPQHF. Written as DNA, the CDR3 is TGCGCCAGCAGCCCCTCCCAAACAGGGCGAAGCAATCAGCCCCAGCATTTT.

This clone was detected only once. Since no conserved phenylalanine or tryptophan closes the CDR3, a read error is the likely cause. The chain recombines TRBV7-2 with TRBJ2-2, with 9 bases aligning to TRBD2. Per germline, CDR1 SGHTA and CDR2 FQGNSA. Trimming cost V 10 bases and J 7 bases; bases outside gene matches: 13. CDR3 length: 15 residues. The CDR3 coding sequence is TGTGCCACTTCGCCCGGGACTAGCTATGACGGGGAGCTGTTTTCT. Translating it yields CATSPGTSYDGELFS.

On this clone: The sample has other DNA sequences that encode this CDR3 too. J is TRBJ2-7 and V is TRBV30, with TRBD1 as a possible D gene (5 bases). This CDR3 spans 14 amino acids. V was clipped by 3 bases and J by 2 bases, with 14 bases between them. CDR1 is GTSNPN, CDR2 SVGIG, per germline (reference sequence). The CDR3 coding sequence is TGTGCCTGGAGGCCCCGCAGGGAACCCTACGAGCAGTACTTC. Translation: CAWRPRREPYEQYF.

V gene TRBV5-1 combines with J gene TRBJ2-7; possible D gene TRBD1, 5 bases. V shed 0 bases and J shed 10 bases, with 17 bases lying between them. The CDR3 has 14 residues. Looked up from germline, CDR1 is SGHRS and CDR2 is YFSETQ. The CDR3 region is CASSLGQGLFDQYF. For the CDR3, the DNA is TGCGCCAGCAGCTTGGGGCAGGGCCTTTTCGATCAGTACTTC.

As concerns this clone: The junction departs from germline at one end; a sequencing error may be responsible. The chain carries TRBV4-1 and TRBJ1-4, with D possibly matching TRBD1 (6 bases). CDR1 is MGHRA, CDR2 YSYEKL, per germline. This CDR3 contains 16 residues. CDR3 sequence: CASSQGGGPGYEKLFF. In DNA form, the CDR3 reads TGTGCCAGCAGCCAAGGGGGGGGACCCGGATATGAAAAACTGTTTTTT.

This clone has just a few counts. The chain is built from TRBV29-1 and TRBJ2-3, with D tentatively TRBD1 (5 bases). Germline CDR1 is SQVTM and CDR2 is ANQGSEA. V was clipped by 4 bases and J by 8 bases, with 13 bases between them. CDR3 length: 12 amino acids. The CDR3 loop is CSVGATAGTQYF. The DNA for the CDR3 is TGCAGCGTTGGGGCGACAGCCGGTACGCAGTATTTT.

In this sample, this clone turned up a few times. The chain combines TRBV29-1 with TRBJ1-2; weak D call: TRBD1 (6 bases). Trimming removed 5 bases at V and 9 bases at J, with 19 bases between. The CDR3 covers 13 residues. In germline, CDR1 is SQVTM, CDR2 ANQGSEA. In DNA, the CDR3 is TGCAGCGTTCCGACGTCCGGACAGAAGAGCTACACCTTC. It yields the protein CSVPTSGQKSYTF.

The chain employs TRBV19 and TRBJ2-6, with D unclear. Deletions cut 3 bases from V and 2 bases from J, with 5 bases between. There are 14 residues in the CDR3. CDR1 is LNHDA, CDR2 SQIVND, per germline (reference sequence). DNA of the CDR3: TGTGCCAGTAGTATCCTCCCTGGGGCCAACGTCCTGACTTTC. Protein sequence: CASSILPGANVLTF.

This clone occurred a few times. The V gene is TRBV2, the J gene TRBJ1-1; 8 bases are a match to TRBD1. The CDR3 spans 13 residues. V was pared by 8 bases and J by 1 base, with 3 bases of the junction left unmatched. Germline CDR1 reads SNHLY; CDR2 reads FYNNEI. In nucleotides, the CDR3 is TGTGCCAGCCGGACAGGGAGGAACACTGAAGCTTTCTTT. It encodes CASRTGRNTEAFF.

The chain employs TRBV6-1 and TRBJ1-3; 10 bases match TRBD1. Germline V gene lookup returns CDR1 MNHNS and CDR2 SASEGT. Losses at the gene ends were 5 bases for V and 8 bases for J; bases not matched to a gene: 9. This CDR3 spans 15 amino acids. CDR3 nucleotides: TGTGCCAGCAGTATGGGACAGGGGACTGGGGACACCATATATTTT. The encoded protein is CASSMGQGTGDTIYF.

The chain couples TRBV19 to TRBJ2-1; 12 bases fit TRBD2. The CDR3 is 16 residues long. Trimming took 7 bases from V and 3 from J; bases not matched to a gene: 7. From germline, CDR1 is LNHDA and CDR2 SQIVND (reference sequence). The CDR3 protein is CASTLGLAGSYNEQFF. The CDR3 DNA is TGTGCCAGTACCCTAGGACTAGCGGGGAGCTACAATGAGCAGTTCTTC.

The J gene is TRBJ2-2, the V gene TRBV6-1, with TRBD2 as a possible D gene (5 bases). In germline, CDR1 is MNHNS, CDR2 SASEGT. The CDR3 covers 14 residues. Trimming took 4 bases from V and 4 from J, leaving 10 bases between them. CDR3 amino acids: CASSALASTGELFF. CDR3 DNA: TGTGCCAGCAGTGCCCTAGCTTCCACCGGGGAGCTGTTTTTT.

The CDR3 sequence is CASNSLTGELFF. The CDR3 region has the DNA TGCGCCAGCAATAGTCTTACCGGGGAGCTGTTTTTT. The gene calls are TRBV4-1 and TRBJ2-2; D is ambiguous. V lost 7 bases and J lost 5, with 8 bases in between. The CDR3 consists of 12 residues. CDR1 is MGHRA, CDR2 YSYEKL, per germline.

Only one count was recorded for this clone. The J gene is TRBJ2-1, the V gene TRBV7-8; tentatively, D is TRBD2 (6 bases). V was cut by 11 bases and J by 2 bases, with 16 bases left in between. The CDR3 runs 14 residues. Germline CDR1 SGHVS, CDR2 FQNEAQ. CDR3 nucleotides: TGTGCCGGACGGGGACTCCTCCCCTACAATGAGCAGTTCTTC. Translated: CAGRGLLPYNEQFF. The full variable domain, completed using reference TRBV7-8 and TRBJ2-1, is GAGVSQSPRYKVAKRGQDVALRCDPISGHVSLFWYQQALGQGPEFLTYFQNEAQLDKSGLPSDRFFAERPEGSVSTLKIQRTQQEDSAVYLCAGRGLLPYNEQFFGPGTRLTVL.

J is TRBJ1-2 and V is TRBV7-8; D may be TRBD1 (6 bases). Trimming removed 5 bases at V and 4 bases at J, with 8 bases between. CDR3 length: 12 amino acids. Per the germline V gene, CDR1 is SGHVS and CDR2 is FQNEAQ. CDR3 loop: CASSVQGYGYTF. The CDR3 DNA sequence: TGTGCCAGCAGCGTACAGGGCTATGGCTACACCTTC.

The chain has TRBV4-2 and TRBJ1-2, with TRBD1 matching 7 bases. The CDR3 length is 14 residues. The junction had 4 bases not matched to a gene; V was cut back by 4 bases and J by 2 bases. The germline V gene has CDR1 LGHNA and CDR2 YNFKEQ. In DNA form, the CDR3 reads TGTGCCAGCAGCCTGGACAGGCGGAACTATGGCTACACCTTC. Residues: CASSLDRRNYGYTF.

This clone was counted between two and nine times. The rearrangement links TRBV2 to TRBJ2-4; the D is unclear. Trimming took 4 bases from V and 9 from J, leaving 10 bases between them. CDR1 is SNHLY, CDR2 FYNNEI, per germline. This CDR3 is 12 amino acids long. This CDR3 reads CASSVGSPIQYF. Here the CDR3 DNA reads TGTGCCAGCAGTGTGGGCTCGCCCATTCAGTACTTC.

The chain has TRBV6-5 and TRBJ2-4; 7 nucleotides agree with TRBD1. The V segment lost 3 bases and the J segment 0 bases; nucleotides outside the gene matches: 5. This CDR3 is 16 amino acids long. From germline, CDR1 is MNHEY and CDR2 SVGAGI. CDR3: CASSYNRGLAKNIQYF. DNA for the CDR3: TGTGCCAGCAGTTATAACAGGGGCCTAGCCAAAAACATTCAGTACTTC.

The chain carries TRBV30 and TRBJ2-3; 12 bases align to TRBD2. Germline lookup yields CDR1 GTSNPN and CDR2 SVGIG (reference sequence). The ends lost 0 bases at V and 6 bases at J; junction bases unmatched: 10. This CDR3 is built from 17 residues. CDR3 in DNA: TGTGCCTGGAGTGTAGGGCTAGCGGGAGGGAATAGGGATACGCAGTATTTT. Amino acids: CAWSVGLAGGNRDTQYF. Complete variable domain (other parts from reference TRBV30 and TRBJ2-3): SQTIHQWPATLVQPVGSPLSLECTVEGTSNPNLYWYRQAAGRGLQLLFYSVGIGQISSEVPQNLSASRPQDRQFILSSKKLLLSDSGFYLCAWSVGLAGGNRDTQYFGPGTRLTVL.

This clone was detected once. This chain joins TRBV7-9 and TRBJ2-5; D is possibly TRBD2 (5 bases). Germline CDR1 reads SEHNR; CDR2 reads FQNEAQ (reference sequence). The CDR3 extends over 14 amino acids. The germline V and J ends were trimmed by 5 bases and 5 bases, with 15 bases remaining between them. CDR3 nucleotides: TGTGCCAGCAGCCGCGGACTTGGCCAGGAGACCCAGTACTTC. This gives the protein CASSRGLGQETQYF.

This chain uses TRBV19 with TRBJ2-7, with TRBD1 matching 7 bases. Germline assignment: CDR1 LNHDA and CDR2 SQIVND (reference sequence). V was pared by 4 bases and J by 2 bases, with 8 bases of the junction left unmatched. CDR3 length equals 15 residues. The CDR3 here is CASSTTGAPAYEQYF. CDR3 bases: TGTGCCAGTAGTACCACAGGGGCCCCAGCCTACGAGCAGTACTTC. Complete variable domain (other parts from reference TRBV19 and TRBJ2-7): DGGITQSPKYLFRKEGQNVTLSCEQNLNHDAMYWYRQDPGQGLRLIYYSQIVNDFQKGDIAEGYSVSREKKESFPLTVTSAQKNPTAFYLCASSTTGAPAYEQYFGPGTRLTVT.

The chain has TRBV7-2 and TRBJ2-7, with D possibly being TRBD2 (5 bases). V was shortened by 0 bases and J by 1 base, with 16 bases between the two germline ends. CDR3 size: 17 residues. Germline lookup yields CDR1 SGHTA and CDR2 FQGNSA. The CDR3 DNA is TGTGCCAGCAGCTTAGCTTACACCCAGCGGAGTTCCTACGAGCAGTACTTC. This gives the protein CASSLAYTQRSSYEQYF.